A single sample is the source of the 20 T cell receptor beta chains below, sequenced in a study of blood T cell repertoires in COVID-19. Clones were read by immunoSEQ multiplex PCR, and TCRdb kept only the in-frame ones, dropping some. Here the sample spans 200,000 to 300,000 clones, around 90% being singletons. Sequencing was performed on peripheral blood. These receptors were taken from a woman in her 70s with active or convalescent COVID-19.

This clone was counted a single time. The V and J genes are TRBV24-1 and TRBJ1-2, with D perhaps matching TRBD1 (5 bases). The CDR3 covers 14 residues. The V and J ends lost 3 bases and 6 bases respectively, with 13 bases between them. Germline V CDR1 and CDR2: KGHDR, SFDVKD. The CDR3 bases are TGTGCCACCAGTGATCCGACCAACAGGAATGGCTACACCTTC. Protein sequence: CATSDPTNRNGYTF.

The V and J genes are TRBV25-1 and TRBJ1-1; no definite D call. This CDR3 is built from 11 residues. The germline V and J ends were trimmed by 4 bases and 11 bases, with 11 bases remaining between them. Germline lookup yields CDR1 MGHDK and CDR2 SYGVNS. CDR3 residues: CASSGGPGAFF. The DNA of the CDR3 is TGTGCCAGCAGTGGAGGTCCCGGGGCTTTCTTT.

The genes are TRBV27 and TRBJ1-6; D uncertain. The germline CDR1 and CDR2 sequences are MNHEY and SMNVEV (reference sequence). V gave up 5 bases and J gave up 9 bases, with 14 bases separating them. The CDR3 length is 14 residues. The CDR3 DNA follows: TGTGCCAGCAGTGGAGGATGGAGGAGTTCACCCCTCCACTTT. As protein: CASSGGWRSSPLHF.

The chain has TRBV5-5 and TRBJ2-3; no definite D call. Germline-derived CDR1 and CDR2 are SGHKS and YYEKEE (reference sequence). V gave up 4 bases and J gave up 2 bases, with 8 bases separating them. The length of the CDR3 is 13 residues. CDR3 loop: CASSVRVTDTQYF. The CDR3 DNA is TGTGCCAGCAGCGTTCGGGTCACAGATACGCAGTATTTT.

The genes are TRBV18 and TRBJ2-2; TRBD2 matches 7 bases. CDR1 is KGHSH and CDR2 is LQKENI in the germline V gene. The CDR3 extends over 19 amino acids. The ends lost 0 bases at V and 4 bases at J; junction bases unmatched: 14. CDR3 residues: CASSPPRLGLAESTGELFF. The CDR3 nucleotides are TGTGCCAGCTCACCACCCAGACTCGGGCTAGCGGAGAGCACCGGGGAGCTGTTTTTT.

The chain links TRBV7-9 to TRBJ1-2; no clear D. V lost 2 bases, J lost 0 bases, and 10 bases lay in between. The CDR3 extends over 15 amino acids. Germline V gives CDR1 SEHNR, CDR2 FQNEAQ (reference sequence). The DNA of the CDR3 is TGTGCCAGCAGCTTACCACTCCAAGCTAACTATGGCTACACCTTC. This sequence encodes CASSLPLQANYGYTF. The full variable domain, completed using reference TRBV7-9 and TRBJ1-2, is DTGVSQNPRHKITKRGQNVTFRCDPISEHNRLYWYRQTLGQGPEFLTYFQNEAQLEKSRLLSDRFSAERPKGSFSTLEIQRTEQGDSAMYLCASSLPLQANYGYTFGSGTRLTVV.

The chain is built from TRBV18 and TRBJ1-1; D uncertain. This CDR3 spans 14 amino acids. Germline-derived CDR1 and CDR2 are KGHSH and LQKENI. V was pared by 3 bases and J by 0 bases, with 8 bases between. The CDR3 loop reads CASSPLEVNTEAFF. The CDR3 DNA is TGTGCCAGCTCACCGCTGGAGGTGAACACTGAAGCTTTCTTT. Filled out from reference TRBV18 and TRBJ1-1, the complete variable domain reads NAGVMQNPRHLVRRRGQEARLRCSPMKGHSHVYWYRQLPEEGLKFMVYLQKENIIDESGMPKERFSAEFPKEGPSILRIQQVVRGDSAAYFCASSPLEVNTEAFFGQGTRLTVV.

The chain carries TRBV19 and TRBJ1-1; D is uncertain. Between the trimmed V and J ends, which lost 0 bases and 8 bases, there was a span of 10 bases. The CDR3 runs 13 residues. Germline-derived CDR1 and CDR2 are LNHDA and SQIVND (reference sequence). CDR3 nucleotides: TGTGCCAGTAGTATAGATCCAAGGAGAGAAGCTTTCTTT. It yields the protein CASSIDPRREAFF.

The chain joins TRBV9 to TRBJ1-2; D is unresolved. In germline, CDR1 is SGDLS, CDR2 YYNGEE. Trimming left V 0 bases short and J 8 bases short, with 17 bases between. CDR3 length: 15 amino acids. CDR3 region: CASSVEGSQGYGYTF. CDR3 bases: TGTGCCAGCAGCGTAGAAGGGAGTCAAGGTTACGGCTACACCTTC.

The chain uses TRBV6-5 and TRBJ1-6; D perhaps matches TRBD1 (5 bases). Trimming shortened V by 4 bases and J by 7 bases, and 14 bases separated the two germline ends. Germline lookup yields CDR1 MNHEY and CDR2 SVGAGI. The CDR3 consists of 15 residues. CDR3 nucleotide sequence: TGTGCCAGCAGTTCCATAGACAGTTCCAATTCACCCCTCCACTTT. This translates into CASSSIDSSNSPLHF.

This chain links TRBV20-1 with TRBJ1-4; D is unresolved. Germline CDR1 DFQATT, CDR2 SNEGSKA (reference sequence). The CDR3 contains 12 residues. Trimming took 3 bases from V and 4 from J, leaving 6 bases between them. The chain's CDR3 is CSASVGNEKLFF. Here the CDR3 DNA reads TGCAGTGCTAGTGTCGGTAATGAAAAACTGTTTTTT.

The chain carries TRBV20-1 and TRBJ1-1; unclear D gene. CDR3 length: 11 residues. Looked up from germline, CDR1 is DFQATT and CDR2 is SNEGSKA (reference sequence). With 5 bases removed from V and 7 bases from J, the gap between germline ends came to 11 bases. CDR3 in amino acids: CSAESLVEAFF. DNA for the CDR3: TGCAGTGCTGAGAGCCTGGTTGAAGCTTTCTTT.

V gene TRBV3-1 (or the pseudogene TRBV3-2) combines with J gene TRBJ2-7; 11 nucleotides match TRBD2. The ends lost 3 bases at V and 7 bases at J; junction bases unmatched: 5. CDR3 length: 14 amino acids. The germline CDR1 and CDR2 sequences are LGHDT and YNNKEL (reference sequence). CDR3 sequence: CASSHLSGGDEQYF. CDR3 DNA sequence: TGTGCCAGCAGCCATCTTAGCGGGGGGGATGAGCAGTACTTC.

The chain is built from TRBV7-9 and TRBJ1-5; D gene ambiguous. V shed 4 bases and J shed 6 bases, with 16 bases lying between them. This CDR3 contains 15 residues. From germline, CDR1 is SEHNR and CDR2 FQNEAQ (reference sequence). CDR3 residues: CASSSAGSGTQPQHF. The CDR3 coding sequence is TGTGCCAGCAGCTCAGCTGGGTCAGGAACTCAGCCCCAGCATTTT.

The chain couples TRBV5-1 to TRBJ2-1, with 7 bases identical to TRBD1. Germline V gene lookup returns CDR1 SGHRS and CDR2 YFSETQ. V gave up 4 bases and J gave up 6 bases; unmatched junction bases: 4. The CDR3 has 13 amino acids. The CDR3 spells CASSPTGINEQFF. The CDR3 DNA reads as TGCGCCAGCAGCCCGACAGGGATCAATGAGCAGTTCTTC.

CDR3 DNA sequence: TGTGCCACATCCGGGCGGGACAGGGGTAATGAGCAGTTCTTC. Its translation: CATSGRDRGNEQFF. The rearrangement joins TRBV6-5 to TRBJ2-1; 10 bases agree with TRBD1. The CDR3 consists of 14 residues. Trimming removed 10 bases from V and 7 bases from J; junction bases left unmatched: 10. From germline, CDR1 is MNHEY and CDR2 SVGAGI.

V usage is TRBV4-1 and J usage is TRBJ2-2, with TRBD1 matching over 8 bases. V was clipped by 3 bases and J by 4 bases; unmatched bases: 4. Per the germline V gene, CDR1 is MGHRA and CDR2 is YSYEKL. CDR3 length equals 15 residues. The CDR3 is CASSHRTGLTGELFF. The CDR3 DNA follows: TGCGCCAGCAGCCACCGGACAGGGCTCACCGGGGAGCTGTTTTTT.

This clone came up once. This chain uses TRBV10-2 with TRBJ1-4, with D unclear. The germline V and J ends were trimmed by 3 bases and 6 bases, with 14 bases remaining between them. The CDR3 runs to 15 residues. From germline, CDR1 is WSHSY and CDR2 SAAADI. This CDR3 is CASSDSGRSDEKLFF. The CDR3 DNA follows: TGCGCCAGCAGTGATTCCGGGAGGAGCGATGAAAAACTGTTTTTT.

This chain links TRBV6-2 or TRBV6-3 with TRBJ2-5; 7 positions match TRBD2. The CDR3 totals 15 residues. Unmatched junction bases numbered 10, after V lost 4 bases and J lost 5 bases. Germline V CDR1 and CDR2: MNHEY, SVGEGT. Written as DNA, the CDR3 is TGTGCCAGCAGTTCCCAACAGCGGGGAGGTGAGACCCAGTACTTC. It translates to CASSSQQRGGETQYF.

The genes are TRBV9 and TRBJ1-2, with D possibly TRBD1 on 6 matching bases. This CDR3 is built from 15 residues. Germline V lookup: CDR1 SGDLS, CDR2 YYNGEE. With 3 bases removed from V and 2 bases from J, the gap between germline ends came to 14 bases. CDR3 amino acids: CASSAGGGSNYGYTF. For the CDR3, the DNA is TGTGCCAGCAGCGCGGGGGGCGGCAGCAACTATGGCTACACCTTC.